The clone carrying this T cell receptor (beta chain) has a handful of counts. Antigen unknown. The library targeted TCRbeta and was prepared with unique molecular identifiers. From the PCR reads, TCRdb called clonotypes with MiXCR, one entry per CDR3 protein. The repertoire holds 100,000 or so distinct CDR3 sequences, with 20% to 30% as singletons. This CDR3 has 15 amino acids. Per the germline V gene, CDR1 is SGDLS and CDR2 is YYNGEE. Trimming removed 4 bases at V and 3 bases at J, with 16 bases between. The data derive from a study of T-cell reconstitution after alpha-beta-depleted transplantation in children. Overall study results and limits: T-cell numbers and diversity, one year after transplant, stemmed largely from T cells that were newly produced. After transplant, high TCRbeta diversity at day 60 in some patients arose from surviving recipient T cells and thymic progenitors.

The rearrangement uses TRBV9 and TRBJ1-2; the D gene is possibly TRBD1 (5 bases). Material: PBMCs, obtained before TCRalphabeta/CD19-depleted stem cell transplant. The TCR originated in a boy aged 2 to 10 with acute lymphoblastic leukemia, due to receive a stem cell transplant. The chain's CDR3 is CASSPSAGGDYGYTF. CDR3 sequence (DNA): TGTGCCAGCAGCCCCTCCGCGGGGGGGGACTATGGCTACACCTTC. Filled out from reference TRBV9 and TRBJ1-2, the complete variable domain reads DSGVTQTPKHLITATGQRVTLRCSPRSGDLSVYWYQQSLDQGLQFLIQYYNGEERAKGNILERFSAQQFPDLHSELNLSSLELGDSALYFCASSPSAGGDYGYTFGSGTRLTVV.